This is a list of T cell receptor beta chains from one sample in a study of blood T cell repertoires in COVID-19. Produced via immunoSEQ multiplex PCR; TCRdb's table is partial and in-frame only. The data show roughly 200,000 clones, over 80% seen once. The sample comprised PBMCs or T cells enriched from blood (not recorded which). Receptors were obtained from a man aged 18 to 29 with acute COVID-19. CDR3s include the opening cysteine and the closing phenylalanine or tryptophan. A D gene is named only where the DNA matches it firmly. The size entry is marked missing in some rows and otherwise reads once, few, many or a size class.

V gene,D gene,CDR3 length,clone size,J gene,CDR3 DNA,CDR3 protein
TRBV28,TRBD2,16,-,TRBJ2-1,TGTGCCAGCAGTTTTCGCCTTCTAGCGGGAGCGGATGAGCAGTTCTTC,CASSFRLLAGADEQFF
TRBV7-8,TRBD2,18,-,TRBJ2-1,TGTGCCAGCAGCTTGACTAGCGGGAGGGAAGGTCCCTACAATGAGCAGTTCTTC,CASSLTSGREGPYNEQFF
TRBV4-3,-,15,-,TRBJ2-1,TGCGCCAGCAGCCCCAGCGCAAGCACGTACAATGAGCAGTTCTTC,CASSPSASTYNEQFF
TRBV7-2,TRBD2,15,-,TRBJ2-2,TGTGCCAGCAGCAAGACTAGCGGGAACACCGGGGAGCTGTTTTTT,CASSKTSGNTGELFF
TRBV15,-,12,-,TRBJ2-7,TGTGCCACCAGCACCAACTCCTACGAGCAGTACTTC,CATSTNSYEQYF
TRBV4-1,-,16,-,TRBJ2-7,TGCGCCAGCAGCCAAGATGGGGAGCTCGGGGCCTACGAGCAGTACTTC,CASSQDGELGAYEQYF
TRBV11-2,-,18,-,TRBJ2-3,TGTGCCAGCAGCTTAGGGGGGGCTAGCGGAAGATTCACAGATACGCAGTATTTT,CASSLGGASGRFTDTQYF
TRBV6-4,-,13,once,TRBJ1-5,TGTGCCAGCAGTGATTCCGTAAATCAGCCCCAGCATTTT,CASSDSVNQPQHF
TRBV18,TRBD2,18,-,TRBJ2-6,TGTGCCAGCTCACCCCTAGCGGGCAATAGTCCTGGGGCCAACGTCCTGACTTTC,CASSPLAGNSPGANVLTF
TRBV10-2,-,14,-,TRBJ2-7,TGCGCCAGCAGTTTACAGGGCCTACCCTACGAGCAGTACTTC,CASSLQGLPYEQYF
TRBV10-3,TRBD2,21,-,TRBJ2-1,TGTGCCATCAGCTTAAGAACGACTAGCGGGAGTTTCTTAGGGTCCTACAATGAGCAGTTCTTC,CAISLRTTSGSFLGSYNEQFF
TRBV19,-,15,-,TRBJ2-1,TGTGCCAGTAGTATTGTACAGGCGCAATACAATGAGCAGTTCTTC,CASSIVQAQYNEQFF
TRBV23-1,-,16,once,TRBJ1-3,TGCGCCAGCAGTCAACAGAACAGGTCTACTGGAAACACCATATATTTT,CASSQQNRSTGNTIYF
TRBV6-5,-,15,-,TRBJ2-7,TGTGCCAGCATTAACCCACGGGACACCAAATACGAGCAGTACTTC,CASINPRDTKYEQYF
TRBV29-1,TRBD1,16,-,TRBJ1-1,TGCAGCGTCGAACCTGGTGCAGGGGGCCTGAACACTGAAGCTTTCTTT,CSVEPGAGGLNTEAFF
TRBV21-1,-,16,-,TRBJ2-7,TGTGCCAGCAGCAAAGCTCCCGGGAAACCCTCCTACGAGCAGTACTTC,CASSKAPGKPSYEQYF
TRBV30,-,11,-,TRBJ2-5,TGTGCCTGGAGTCTCGAAGAGACCCAGTACTTC,CAWSLEETQYF
TRBV27,-,14,few,TRBJ1-1,TGTGCCAGCAGCGTTAACAGGGATTCAACTGAAGCTTTCTTT,CASSVNRDSTEAFF
TRBV24-1,TRBD1,14,few,TRBJ2-3,TGTGCCACCAGTGATAAGACAGGGACAGATACGCAGTATTTT,CATSDKTGTDTQYF
TRBV27,TRBD1,12,-,TRBJ2-7,TGTGCCAGCAAGGACAGGGGATTAGAGCAGTACTTC,CASKDRGLEQYF
TRBV11-2,TRBD2,16,-,TRBJ2-1,TGTGCCAGCAGCTTAGGATTAGCGGGGCCAACGAATGAGCAGTTCTTC,CASSLGLAGPTNEQFF
TRBV5-8,-,18,-,TRBJ2-3,TGTGCCAGCAGCTTGGGGTCGGGAGTGACGGTGGGAACAGATACGCAGTATTTT,CASSLGSGVTVGTDTQYF
TRBV4-1,TRBD2,21,-,TRBJ2-1,TGCGCCAGCAGCCCCCGCCAACTAGCGGTGGTGAATTGGGGGTCTTACAATGAGCAGTTCTTC,CASSPRQLAVVNWGSYNEQFF
TRBV14,TRBD1,15,-,TRBJ2-1,TGTGCCAGCAGCCAACCTAGACAGGGCTACAATGAGCAGTTCTTC,CASSQPRQGYNEQFF
TRBV5-1,-,14,-,TRBJ1-2,TGCGCCAGCAGCTTGGAACCAGGGAGGTATGGCTACACCTTC,CASSLEPGRYGYTF
TRBV2,TRBD2,16,few,TRBJ2-2,TGTGCCAGCAGTGATGGACTAGCGGTCAACACCGGGGAGCTGTTTTTT,CASSDGLAVNTGELFF
TRBV6-5,-,15,-,TRBJ2-1,TGTGCCAGCAGTTTCGCCGACGGACAGATCAATGAGCAGTTCTTC,CASSFADGQINEQFF
TRBV4-1,TRBD1,15,-,TRBJ2-7,TGCGCCAGCAGCCAAGATCGAGGGACAGCTAACGAGCAGTACTTC,CASSQDRGTANEQYF
TRBV24-1,-,14,-,TRBJ2-1,TGTGCCACCAGTTCAGGGTTAAGCATAGATGAGCAGTTCTTC,CATSSGLSIDEQFF
TRBV4-1,TRBD2,20,-,TRBJ2-2,TGCGCCAGCAGCCAAGTCTCCGGGACTAGCGGGAGTGGACAAGCCGGGGAGCTGTTTTTT,CASSQVSGTSGSGQAGELFF
TRBV4-1,TRBD2,19,-,TRBJ2-3,TGCGCCAGCAGCCAAGACAGGGCTTCTAGCGGCTCTAGCACAGATACGCAGTATTTT,CASSQDRASSGSSTDTQYF
TRBV27,-,17,-,TRBJ2-6,TGTGCCAGCAGTTTGGGACAAGCGCTCTCTGGGGCCAACGTCCTGACTTTC,CASSLGQALSGANVLTF
TRBV18,TRBD1,14,-,TRBJ1-1,TGTGCCAGCTCACCTAGTGAGGGGGCCACTGAAGCTTTCTTT,CASSPSEGATEAFF
TRBV28,TRBD1,16,-,TRBJ2-7,TGTGCCAGCAGTTTAACTTTCGACAGGGACTCCTACGAGCAGTACTTC,CASSLTFDRDSYEQYF
TRBV28,-,15,-,TRBJ1-5,TGTGCCAGCAGTTTAGAGGGAAGGGGCAATCAGCCCCAGCATTTT,CASSLEGRGNQPQHF
TRBV7-2,-,12,-,TRBJ1-2,TGTGCCAGCAGCTCCTATGGGGCCGGCTACACCTTC,CASSSYGAGYTF
TRBV25-1,TRBD2,16,-,TRBJ2-1,TGTGCCAGCAGTGAAGGAAGCGGGAGGGCCGACAATGAGCAGTTCTTC,CASSEGSGRADNEQFF
TRBV7-9,-,13,-,TRBJ1-1,TGTGCCAGCAGCTTCTCCGGTTACACTGAAGCTTTCTTT,CASSFSGYTEAFF
TRBV6-2/TRBV6-3,-,17,-,TRBJ2-2,TGTGCCAGCAGTTACGAAGTTCTGAGCGGTAACACCGGGGAGCTGTTTTTT,CASSYEVLSGNTGELFF
TRBV4-1,TRBD1,17,-,TRBJ2-5,TGCGCCAGCAGCCAAGGAAATGCACAGGGGGCGCGAGAGACCCAGTACTTC,CASSQGNAQGARETQYF